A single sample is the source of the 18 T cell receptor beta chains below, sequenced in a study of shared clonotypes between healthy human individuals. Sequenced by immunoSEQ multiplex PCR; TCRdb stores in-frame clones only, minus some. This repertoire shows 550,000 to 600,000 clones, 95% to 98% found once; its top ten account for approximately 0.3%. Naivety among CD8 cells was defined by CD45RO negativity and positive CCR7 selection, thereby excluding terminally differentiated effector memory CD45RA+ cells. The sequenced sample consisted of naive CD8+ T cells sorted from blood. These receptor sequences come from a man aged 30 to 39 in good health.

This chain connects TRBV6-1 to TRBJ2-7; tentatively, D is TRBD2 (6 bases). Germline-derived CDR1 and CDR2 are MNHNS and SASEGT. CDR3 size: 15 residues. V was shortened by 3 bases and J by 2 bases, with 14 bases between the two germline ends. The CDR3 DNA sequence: TGTGCCAGCAGTGATTTCGGCGGGGTACCCTACGAGCAGTACTTC. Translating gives CASSDFGGVPYEQYF.

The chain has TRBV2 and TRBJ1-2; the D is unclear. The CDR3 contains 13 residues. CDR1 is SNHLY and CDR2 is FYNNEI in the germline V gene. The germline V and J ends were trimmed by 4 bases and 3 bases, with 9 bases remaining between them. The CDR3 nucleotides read TGTGCCAGCAGTGCCCACAGAGACTATGGCTACACCTTC. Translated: CASSAHRDYGYTF.

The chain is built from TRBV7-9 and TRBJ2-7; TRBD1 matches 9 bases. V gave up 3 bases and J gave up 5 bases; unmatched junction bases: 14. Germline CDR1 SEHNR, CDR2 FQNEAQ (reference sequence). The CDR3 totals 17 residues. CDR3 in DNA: TGTGCCAGCAGCTTGGGGGTACTAGGACAGGGGCTCCACGAGCAGTACTTC. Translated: CASSLGVLGQGLHEQYF.

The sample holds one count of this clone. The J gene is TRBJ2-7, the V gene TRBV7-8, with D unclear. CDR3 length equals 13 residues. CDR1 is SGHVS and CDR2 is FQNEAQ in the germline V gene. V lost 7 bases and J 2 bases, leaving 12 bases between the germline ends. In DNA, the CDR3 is TGTGCCAGCAACACCTCGCCGGCCTACGAGCAGTACTTC. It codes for CASNTSPAYEQYF.

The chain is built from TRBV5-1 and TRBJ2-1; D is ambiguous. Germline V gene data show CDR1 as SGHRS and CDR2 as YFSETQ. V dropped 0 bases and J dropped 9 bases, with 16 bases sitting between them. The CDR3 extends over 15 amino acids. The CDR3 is CASSLGLGISGEQFF. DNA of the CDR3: TGCGCCAGCAGCTTGGGCCTAGGCATTTCGGGTGAGCAGTTCTTC. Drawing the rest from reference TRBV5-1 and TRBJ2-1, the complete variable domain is KAGVTQTPRYLIKTRGQQVTLSCSPISGHRSVSWYQQTPGQGLQFLFEYFSETQRNKGNFPGRFSGRQFSNSRSEMNVSTLELGDSALYLCASSLGLGISGEQFFGPGTRLTVL.

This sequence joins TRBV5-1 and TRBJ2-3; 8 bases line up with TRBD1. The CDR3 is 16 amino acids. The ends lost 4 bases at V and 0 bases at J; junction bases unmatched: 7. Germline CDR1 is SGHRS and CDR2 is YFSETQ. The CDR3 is CASSLRDRISTDTQYF. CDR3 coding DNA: TGCGCCAGCAGCCTCCGGGACAGGATTAGCACAGATACGCAGTATTTT.

CDR3 sequence (DNA): TGCGCCAGCAGCCAACGAAAGACTAGCGGAGGGGTCTACGAGCAGTACTTC. Its protein product is CASSQRKTSGGVYEQYF. The chain employs TRBV4-1 and TRBJ2-7, with 9 bases aligning to TRBD2. This CDR3 spans 17 amino acids. The ends lost 2 bases at V and 3 bases at J; junction bases unmatched: 11. Per germline, CDR1 MGHRA and CDR2 YSYEKL.

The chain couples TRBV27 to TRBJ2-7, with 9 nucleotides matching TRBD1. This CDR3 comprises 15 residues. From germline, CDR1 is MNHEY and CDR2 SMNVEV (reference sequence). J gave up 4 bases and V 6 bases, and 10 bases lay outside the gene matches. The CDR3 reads CASRTTGQGFYEQYF. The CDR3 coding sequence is TGTGCCAGCAGGACCACGGGACAGGGATTTTACGAGCAGTACTTC.

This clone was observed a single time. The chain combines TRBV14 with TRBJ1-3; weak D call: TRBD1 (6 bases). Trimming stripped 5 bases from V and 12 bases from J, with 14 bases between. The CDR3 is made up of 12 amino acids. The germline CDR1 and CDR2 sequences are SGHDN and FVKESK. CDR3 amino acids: CASSATGLGIYF. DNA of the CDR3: TGTGCCAGCAGCGCGACAGGACTGGGCATATATTTT.

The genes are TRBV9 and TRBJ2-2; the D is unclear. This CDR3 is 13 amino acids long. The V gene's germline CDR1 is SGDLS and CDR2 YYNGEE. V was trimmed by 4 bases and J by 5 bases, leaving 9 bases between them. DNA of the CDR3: TGTGCCAGCAGCCATCCCACAACCGGGGAGCTGTTTTTT. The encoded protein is CASSHPTTGELFF.

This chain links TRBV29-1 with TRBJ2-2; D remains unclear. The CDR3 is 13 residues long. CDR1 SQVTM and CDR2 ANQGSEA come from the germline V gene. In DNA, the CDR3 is TGCAGTCACTCGGTCCCGAACACCGGGGAGCTGTTTTTT. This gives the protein CSHSVPNTGELFF.

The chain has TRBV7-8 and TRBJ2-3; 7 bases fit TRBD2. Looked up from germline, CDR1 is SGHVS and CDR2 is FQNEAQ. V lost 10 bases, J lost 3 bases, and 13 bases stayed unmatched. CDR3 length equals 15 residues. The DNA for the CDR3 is TGTGCCACCCAGACCCTGGGGGGGACTACAGATACGCAGTATTTT. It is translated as CATQTLGGTTDTQYF.

Here the CDR3 reads CASRSGLADYEQYF. The CDR3 region has the DNA TGTGCCAGCAGGTCCGGACTAGCAGACTACGAGCAGTACTTC. The chain is built from TRBV6-1 and TRBJ2-7; TRBD2 aligns across 8 bases. This CDR3 has 14 residues. Germline CDR1 reads MNHNS; CDR2 reads SASEGT. Trimming cost V 6 bases and J 3 bases; bases outside gene matches: 7.

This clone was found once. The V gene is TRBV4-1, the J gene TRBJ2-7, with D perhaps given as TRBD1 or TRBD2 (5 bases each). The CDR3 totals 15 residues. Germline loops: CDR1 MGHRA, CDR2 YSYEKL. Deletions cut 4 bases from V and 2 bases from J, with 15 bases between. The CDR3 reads CASSPRNGTAYEQYF. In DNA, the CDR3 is TGCGCCAGCAGCCCCCGAAACGGGACCGCCTACGAGCAGTACTTC.

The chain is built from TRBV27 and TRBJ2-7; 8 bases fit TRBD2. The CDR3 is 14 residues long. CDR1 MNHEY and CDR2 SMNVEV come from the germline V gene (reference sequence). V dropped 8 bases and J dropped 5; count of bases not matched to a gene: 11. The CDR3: CASGPGLGANEQYF. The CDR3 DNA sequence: TGTGCCAGCGGCCCGGGACTAGGGGCCAACGAGCAGTACTTC.

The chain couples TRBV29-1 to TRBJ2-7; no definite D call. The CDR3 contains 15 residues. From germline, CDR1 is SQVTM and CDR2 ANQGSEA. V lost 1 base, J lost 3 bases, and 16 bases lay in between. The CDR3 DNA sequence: TGCAGCGTTGAAGGCGCAGCCCAAGGATACTACGAGCAGTACTTC. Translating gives CSVEGAAQGYYEQYF.

The CDR3 DNA follows: TGTGCCATCACCCCCAGGACAGGTTCTCTTCGGGGGTACGAGCAGTACTTC. This encodes CAITPRTGSLRGYEQYF. This chain uses TRBV10-3 with TRBJ2-7, with D possibly being TRBD1 (7 bases). This CDR3 spans 17 amino acids. The germline V gene encodes CDR1 ENHRY and CDR2 SYGVKD. The V end was cut by 7 bases, the J end by 4 bases, with 26 bases between.

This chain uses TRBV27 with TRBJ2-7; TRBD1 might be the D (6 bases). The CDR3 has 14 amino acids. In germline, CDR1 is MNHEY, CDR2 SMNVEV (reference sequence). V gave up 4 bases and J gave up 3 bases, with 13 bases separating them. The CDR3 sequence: CASSWTVANYEQYF. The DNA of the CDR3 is TGTGCCAGCAGTTGGACAGTGGCGAACTACGAGCAGTACTTC.